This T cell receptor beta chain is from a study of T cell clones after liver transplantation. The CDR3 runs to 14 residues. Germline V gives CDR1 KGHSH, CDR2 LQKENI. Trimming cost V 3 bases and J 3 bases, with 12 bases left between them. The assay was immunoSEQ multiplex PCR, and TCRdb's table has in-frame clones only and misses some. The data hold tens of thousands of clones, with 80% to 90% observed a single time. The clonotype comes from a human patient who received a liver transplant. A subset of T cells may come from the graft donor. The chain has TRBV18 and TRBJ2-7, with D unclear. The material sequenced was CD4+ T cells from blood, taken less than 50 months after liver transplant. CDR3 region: CASSPVKGFYEQYF. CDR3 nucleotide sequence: TGTGCCAGCTCACCCGTGAAGGGATTCTACGAGCAGTACTTC.